The clone carrying this T cell receptor beta chain was seen once. Antigen specificity is unknown. The missing conserved phenylalanine or tryptophan at the end of this CDR3 makes a read error likely. This sample is part of a study of tumor-infiltrating lymphocytes in glioblastoma multiforme. Overall study findings and caveats: Functional subtype sorting of these T cells was not performed. The TCR and somatic mutation analysis included just one glioblastoma patient.

Three nested ARM-PCR rounds with V-beta and C-beta primers built TCRB libraries. A C-beta primer primed TCRB cDNA from roughly 0.5 ug RNA. No unique molecular identifiers were described for these TCRB libraries. TCRdb re-derived calls from the multiplex PCR reads in MiXCR, one entry per CDR3 protein. The sample lists about 10,000 distinct CDR3 sequences; around two thirds were seen once. Germline CDR1 reads SGHAT; CDR2 reads FQNNGV. Germline trimming cut 5 bases from V and 3 bases from J; bases unmatched to any gene: 1. This CDR3 contains 13 residues. V usage is TRBV11-2 and J usage is TRBJ2-5, with TRBD1 matching 9 bases. This TCR was recovered from a male donor with glioblastoma. The sequenced sample was brain tumor tissue. The CDR3 protein is CASSRDREETQYL. The CDR3 DNA reads TGTGCCAGCAGCCGGGACAGGGAAGAGACCCAGTACCTC.